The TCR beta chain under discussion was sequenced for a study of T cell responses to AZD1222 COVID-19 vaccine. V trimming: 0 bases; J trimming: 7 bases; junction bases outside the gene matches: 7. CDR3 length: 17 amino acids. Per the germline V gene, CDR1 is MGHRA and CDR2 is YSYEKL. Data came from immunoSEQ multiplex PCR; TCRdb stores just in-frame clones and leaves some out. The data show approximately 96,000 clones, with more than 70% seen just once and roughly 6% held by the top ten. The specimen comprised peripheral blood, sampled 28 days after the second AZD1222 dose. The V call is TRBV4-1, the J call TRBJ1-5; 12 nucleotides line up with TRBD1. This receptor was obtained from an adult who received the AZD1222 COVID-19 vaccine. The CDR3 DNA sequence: TGCGCCAGCAGCCAAGATGAGGGACAGGGGGCAAGACAGCCCCAGCATTTT. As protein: CASSQDEGQGARQPQHF.